The 22 T cell receptor beta chains presented below share a single source sample, sequenced in a study of PD-L1 blockade in urothelial cancer. Time point reported: pretreatment peripheral blood. TCRdb's copy holds only in-frame clones and misses some; the assay was immunoSEQ multiplex PCR. The sample consists of about 79,000 clones, around 88% of them appearing once. The sample in question was PBMCs, obtained around atezolizumab (anti-PD-L1) treatment. These receptors all stem from a man aged 55-75 years with urothelial cancer.

This chain uses TRBV10-3 with TRBJ2-7; tentative D call: TRBD1 (5 bases). V lost 7 bases and J lost 4, with 14 bases in between. The CDR3 contains 13 residues. CDR1 ENHRY and CDR2 SYGVKD come from the germline V gene. The DNA of the CDR3 is TGTGCCATCAAGCAGCCTGGGGCTTACGAGCAGTACTTC. Amino acid sequence: CAIKQPGAYEQYF.

The rearrangement links TRBV2 to TRBJ1-4; no reliable D call. Per germline, CDR1 SNHLY and CDR2 FYNNEI. The CDR3 covers 12 residues. Trimming took off 4 bases at V and 5 bases at J, with 5 bases between the two ends. The CDR3 loop reads CASSVANEKLFF. The CDR3 DNA reads TGTGCCAGCAGTGTCGCGAATGAAAAACTGTTTTTT. Full variable domain (missing parts from reference TRBV2 and TRBJ1-4): EPEVTQTPSHQVTQMGQEVILRCVPISNHLYFYWYRQILGQKVEFLVSFYNNEISEKSEIFDDQFSVERPDGSNFTLKIRSTKLEDSAMYFCASSVANEKLFFGSGTQLSVL.

This clone was found once. The chain carries TRBV15 and TRBJ2-2, with D maybe TRBD1 (5 bases). The CDR3 spans 15 residues. V was clipped by 3 bases and J by 5 bases, with 13 bases between them. Germline loops: CDR1 LNHNV, CDR2 YYDKDF (reference sequence). The CDR3 protein is CATSREIQGTGELFF. The CDR3, as DNA: TGTGCCACCAGCAGGGAAATTCAGGGAACCGGGGAGCTGTTTTTT.

The rearrangement uses TRBV14 and TRBJ2-3; 8 bases are a match to TRBD2. Germline assignment: CDR1 SGHDN and CDR2 FVKESK. Unmatched junction bases numbered 7, after V lost 2 bases and J lost 0 bases. The CDR3 is 17 amino acids. The CDR3 coding sequence is TGTGCCAGCAGCCAATCCCCCTTAGCGGGGAGCACAGATACGCAGTATTTT. This codes for CASSQSPLAGSTDTQYF.

V gene TRBV18 combines with J gene TRBJ2-1; no clear D. Trimming left V 3 bases short and J 6 bases short, with 21 bases between. CDR3 length equals 17 residues. From germline, CDR1 is KGHSH and CDR2 LQKENI. As DNA, the CDR3 is TGTGCCAGCTCACCTCCAGGTGGTCTGACGTCTGGCAATGAGCAGTTCTTC. Its translation: CASSPPGGLTSGNEQFF.

This sequence joins TRBV19 and TRBJ2-1; 11 bases agree with TRBD2. CDR1 is LNHDA and CDR2 is SQIVND in the germline V gene (reference sequence). With V trimmed by 10 bases and J by 5 bases, 7 bases remained unmatched. The CDR3 totals 14 residues. DNA for the CDR3: TGTGCCACTCGACTAGCGGGGAGTCACAATGAGCAGTTCTTC. The encoded protein is CATRLAGSHNEQFF.

This clone occurred once. V and J are TRBV15 and TRBJ1-3; a possible D gene is TRBD1 (5 bases). The CDR3 has 15 residues. CDR1 is LNHNV, CDR2 YYDKDF, per germline (reference sequence). V lost 2 bases and J 1 base, leaving 9 bases between the germline ends. The CDR3 region has the DNA TGTGCCACCAGCAGAATGGGGGGATCTGGAAACACCATATATTTT. Encoded protein: CATSRMGGSGNTIYF.

This chain uses TRBV28 with TRBJ2-7, with TRBD1 identical over 8 bases. Germline-derived CDR1 and CDR2 are MDHEN and SYDVKM. V shed 6 bases and J 1 base; nucleotides not matched to a gene: 8. The CDR3 contains 15 residues. CDR3 coding DNA: TGTGCCAGCAGCCCACAGGGGGGAACGTCCTACGAGCAGTACTTC. It specifies CASSPQGGTSYEQYF.

The chain couples TRBV5-4 to TRBJ2-1, with TRBD2 identical over 7 bases. With V trimmed by 3 bases and J by 4 bases, 4 bases remained unmatched. The CDR3 length is 14 residues. Germline CDR1 and CDR2: SGHNT and YYREEE (reference sequence). CDR3 nucleotide sequence: TGTGCCAGCAGCTCGGGAGGTCGATACAATGAGCAGTTCTTC. The encoded protein is CASSSGGRYNEQFF.

The V and J genes are TRBV7-6 and TRBJ2-5, with D possibly matching TRBD1 (5 bases). The ends were cut back, 1 base at V and 5 bases at J, with 17 bases in the middle. Germline CDR1 and CDR2: SGHVS and FNYEAQ. The CDR3 extends over 16 amino acids. The CDR3 loop is CASSLDTGLAGETQYF. DNA for the CDR3: TGTGCCAGCAGCTTAGATACAGGTTTGGCCGGCGAGACCCAGTACTTC.

The DNA of the CDR3 is TGTGCCAGCAGTTCTACACTAGCGAACTCTTTTGAGCAGTTCTTC. Protein sequence: CASSSTLANSFEQFF. The J gene is TRBJ2-1, the V gene TRBV6-6, with 7 nucleotides matching TRBD2. V shed 4 bases and J 9 bases; nucleotides not matched to a gene: 12. Germline V gives CDR1 MNHNY, CDR2 SVGAGI (reference sequence). CDR3 length equals 15 residues.

The rearrangement joins TRBV9 to TRBJ2-5; tentative D call: TRBD1 (5 bases). V gave up 5 bases and J gave up 2 bases, with 13 bases separating them. In germline, CDR1 is SGDLS, CDR2 YYNGEE. This CDR3 has 14 residues. The CDR3 protein is CASSRWQGQETQYF. CDR3 in DNA: TGTGCCAGCAGTCGGTGGCAGGGTCAAGAGACCCAGTACTTC.

The genes are TRBV18 and TRBJ2-3, with D perhaps TRBD2 (7 bases). The CDR3 contains 14 residues. The germline CDR1 and CDR2 sequences are KGHSH and LQKENI. V lost 3 bases and J 6 bases, leaving 13 bases between the germline ends. CDR3 bases: TGTGCCAGCTCACCGGGAGGGGGTTTCGATACGCAGTATTTT. This gives the protein CASSPGGGFDTQYF. The whole variable domain, filled in from reference TRBV18 and TRBJ2-3, reads NAGVMQNPRHLVRRRGQEARLRCSPMKGHSHVYWYRQLPEEGLKFMVYLQKENIIDESGMPKERFSAEFPKEGPSILRIQQVVRGDSAAYFCASSPGGGFDTQYFGPGTRLTVL.

The chain is built from TRBV10-1 and TRBJ2-1; TRBD1 matches 8 bases. The germline V gene encodes CDR1 WNHNN and CDR2 SYGVQD (reference sequence). V lost 1 base to trimming and J lost 0 bases; unmatched junction nucleotides: 2. This CDR3 is built from 16 residues. Written as DNA, the CDR3 is TGCGCCAGCAGTGAGTTCAGGGGGCGCTCCTACAATGAGCAGTTCTTC. Translation gives CASSEFRGRSYNEQFF.

J is TRBJ2-1 and V is TRBV2, with D possibly TRBD2 on 6 matching bases. Trimming took 9 bases from V and 9 from J, leaving 21 bases between them. Germline V gives CDR1 SNHLY, CDR2 FYNNEI. This CDR3 region has 14 residues. The CDR3: CASQFLGGGGEQFF. DNA of the CDR3: TGTGCCAGTCAATTCCTCGGGGGAGGCGGTGAGCAGTTCTTC.

The rearrangement uses TRBV7-9 and TRBJ2-3; D is ambiguous. CDR1 and CDR2 from the germline V gene are SEHNR and FQNEAQ (reference sequence). The CDR3 totals 17 residues. With 2 bases removed from V and 3 bases from J, the gap between germline ends came to 18 bases. CDR3 residues: CASSLSSGLRHTDTQYF. DNA for the CDR3: TGTGCCAGCAGCTTAAGTTCAGGTTTACGGCATACAGATACGCAGTATTTT.

J is TRBJ2-5 and V is TRBV18; a possible D gene is TRBD2 (6 bases). The CDR3 contains 13 residues. The V gene lost 2 bases and the J gene lost 3 bases, with 7 bases spanning the gap. Per germline, CDR1 KGHSH and CDR2 LQKENI. The DNA of the CDR3 is TGTGCCAGCTCACCAGGCGGGGAAGAGACCCAGTACTTC. This encodes CASSPGGEETQYF.

The rearrangement uses TRBV5-1 and TRBJ2-7; TRBD2 agrees at 7 bases. The V segment lost 0 bases and the J segment 5 bases; nucleotides outside the gene matches: 2. Germline loops: CDR1 SGHRS, CDR2 YFSETQ. The CDR3 runs to 13 residues. The CDR3 sequence: CASSLVGGDEQYF. DNA for the CDR3: TGCGCCAGCAGCTTGGTGGGGGGGGACGAGCAGTACTTC.

The chain is built from TRBV9 and TRBJ2-3, with 8 bases aligning to TRBD1. The CDR3 totals 17 residues. CDR1 and CDR2 (germline): SGDLS, YYNGEE. The trim removed 0 bases at V and 6 bases at J, leaving 12 bases unmatched. The CDR3 loop is CASSVGAGGVGVDTQYF. DNA for the CDR3: TGTGCCAGCAGCGTAGGTGCAGGGGGCGTGGGCGTGGATACGCAGTATTTT. The full variable domain, completed using reference TRBV9 and TRBJ2-3, is DSGVTQTPKHLITATGQRVTLRCSPRSGDLSVYWYQQSLDQGLQFLIQYYNGEERAKGNILERFSAQQFPDLHSELNLSSLELGDSALYFCASSVGAGGVGVDTQYFGPGTRLTVL.

The chain couples TRBV15 to TRBJ2-7; TRBD2 agrees at 8 bases. V dropped 3 bases and J dropped 4; count of bases not matched to a gene: 11. The length of the CDR3 is 16 residues. Germline lookup yields CDR1 LNHNV and CDR2 YYDKDF (reference sequence). CDR3: CATSSPRRGADYEQYF. As DNA, the CDR3 is TGTGCCACCAGCAGCCCCCGGCGGGGGGCAGATTACGAGCAGTACTTC.

V usage is TRBV11-3 and J usage is TRBJ2-1, with 9 bases aligning to TRBD2. CDR3 size: 16 residues. CDR1 and CDR2 from the germline V gene are SGHNT and YENEEA. The V gene end was trimmed by 4 bases and the J gene end by 4 bases; junction bases not matched to a gene: 8. The CDR3: CASSSGSAGGYNEQFF. As DNA, the CDR3 is TGTGCCAGCAGCTCAGGTAGCGCGGGGGGGTACAATGAGCAGTTCTTC. The variable domain in full, completed from reference TRBV11-3 and TRBJ2-1, reads EAGVVQSPRYKIIEKKQPVAFWCNPISGHNTLYWYLQNLGQGPELLIRYENEEAVDDSQLPKDRFSAERLKGVDSTLKIQPAELGDSAVYLCASSSGSAGGYNEQFFGPGTRLTVL.

The chain uses TRBV10-3 and TRBJ2-3; unclear D gene. Germline V gene sequence: CDR1 ENHRY, CDR2 SYGVKD. The CDR3 is made up of 13 amino acids. V was clipped by 2 bases and J by 5 bases, with 8 bases between them. DNA for the CDR3: TGTGCCATCAGTGAGCTCAACATAGATACGCAGTATTTT. Protein sequence: CAISELNIDTQYF.